A selection of T cell receptor beta chains follows, all from one sample in a study of cytomegalovirus exposure and HLA in healthy donors. Here immunoSEQ multiplex PCR was the method, and the copy in TCRdb shows in-frame clones only, minus some. The sample holds about 110,000 clones, 69% seen once. Sequenced material: PBMCs. The receptors derive from a woman aged 70-85 years in good health and CMV-seropositive. The CDR3 runs from the conserved cysteine through the conserved F or W. Part of the rows lack a size; the others show once, few, many or a class for expanded clones.

v_call,clone_size,j_call,cdr3_aa
TRBV5-1,.,TRBJ1-1,CASSFSTGSAEAFF
TRBV7-9,.,TRBJ2-7,CASSPWSSGTVSSYEQYF
TRBV6-5,few,TRBJ2-3,CASSYSETAGDTQYF
TRBV7-9,once,TRBJ1-2,CASSLGQGLGYTF
TRBV2,.,TRBJ2-1,CASSGGGLYNEQFF
TRBV5-1,few,TRBJ2-7,CASSLSGLGGGPYEQYF
TRBV4-1,.,TRBJ1-1,CASSQQGAMNTEAFF
TRBV5-4,.,TRBJ2-7,CASNPLGGYEQYF
TRBV18,few,TRBJ2-7,CASSPTTGTSYEQYF
TRBV6-5,.,TRBJ1-1,CASRSGQGGTEAFF
TRBV6-6,few,TRBJ1-6,CASSPGTAPGSPLHF
TRBV6-1,.,TRBJ1-1,CASNEGPWNTEAFF
TRBV5-4,few,TRBJ1-2,CASSLETGLSYGYTF
TRBV1,once,TRBJ2-3,CTSSPPEGCTDTQYF
TRBV4-2,.,TRBJ1-2,CASSQSGQGGFYGYTF
TRBV7-9,.,TRBJ1-2,CASSLAAGGGYGYTF
TRBV28,.,TRBJ2-7,CASSFLGLAGAYEQYF
TRBV10-3,.,TRBJ2-7,CAIGRTSGGDYEQYF
TRBV27,.,TRBJ2-5,CASSLAHRLAGGRVMYF
TRBV4-2,.,TRBJ1-1,CASSQPGQMLVEAFF
TRBV7-2,.,TRBJ2-7,CASSLTTGGYEQYF
TRBV29-1,.,TRBJ1-2,CSVDGGQGFYGYTF
TRBV6-1,.,TRBJ2-3,CASSAGGGTDTQYF
TRBV6-5,.,TRBJ1-1,CASGQGASSTEAFF
TRBV10-3,.,TRBJ2-6,CAISPGQTNSGANVLTF
TRBV27,.,TRBJ2-1,CAGRDSVRNEQFF
TRBV5-1,once,TRBJ1-6,CASSLEGASNSPLHF
TRBV4-3,.,TRBJ1-3,CASSQDRTSTDSGNTIYF
TRBV6-5,.,TRBJ2-5,CASRESPGRETQYF
TRBV6-4,.,TRBJ1-2,CASRPGTGDRYTF
TRBV6-5,.,TRBJ1-5,CASSETTGQVHF
TRBV2,.,TRBJ1-2,CASSEETENYGYTF
TRBV7-2,.,TRBJ1-1,CASTPSRGSEAFF
TRBV5-4,.,TRBJ2-3,CASSPRGGGGAADTQYF
TRBV12-5,.,TRBJ2-5,CASGFGRLTGGAGETQYF